Below are 13 T cell receptor beta chains sequenced from a single sample in a study of blood T cell repertoires in COVID-19. The assay was immunoSEQ multiplex PCR, and TCRdb's table has in-frame clones only and misses some. The repertoire includes around 220,000 clones, about 90% of them detected once, and roughly 2% sits in the top ten. Sequenced: peripheral blood. The receptors originated from a woman in her 50s with acute or convalescent COVID-19.

This chain links TRBV10-2 with TRBJ1-3; no reliable D call. The ends were cut back, 0 bases at V and 0 bases at J, with 6 bases in the middle. CDR3 length: 15 amino acids. Germline CDR1 reads WSHSY; CDR2 reads SAAADI. The CDR3 reads CASSESGSSGNTIYF. As DNA, the CDR3 is TGCGCCAGCAGTGAGTCGGGGAGCTCTGGAAACACCATATATTTT.

The V and J genes are TRBV18 and TRBJ2-2; D not certain. CDR1 and CDR2 (germline): KGHSH, LQKENI. There are 13 residues in the CDR3. V dropped 0 bases and J dropped 6 bases, with 5 bases sitting between them. The CDR3 is CASSPPSAGELFF. As DNA, the CDR3 is TGTGCCAGCTCACCACCGAGCGCCGGGGAGCTGTTTTTT.

V gene TRBV3-1 (or the pseudogene TRBV3-2) combines with J gene TRBJ2-3, with 12 bases aligning to TRBD2. This CDR3 has 16 amino acids. V lost 2 bases to trimming and J lost 5 bases; unmatched junction nucleotides: 5. Germline CDR1 and CDR2: LGHDT and YNNKEL (reference sequence). As DNA, the CDR3 is TGTGCCAGCAGCCAACTAACTAGCGGGAGGAGAGATACGCAGTATTTT. Translating it yields CASSQLTSGRRDTQYF.

V usage is TRBV5-4 and J usage is TRBJ2-7, with a weak D call TRBD2 (5 bases). The ends were cut back, 1 base at V and 3 bases at J, with 11 bases in the middle. CDR1 and CDR2 from the germline V gene are SGHNT and YYREEE (reference sequence). This CDR3 has 14 residues. Here the CDR3 reads CASSLSGNIYEQYF. In nucleotides, the CDR3 is TGTGCCAGCAGCTTGTCCGGGAATATCTACGAGCAGTACTTC. Variable domain in full (rest from reference TRBV5-4 and TRBJ2-7): ETGVTQSPTHLIKTRGQQVTLRCSSQSGHNTVSWYQQALGQGPQFIFQYYREEENGRGNFPPRFSGLQFPNYSSELNVNALELDDSALYLCASSLSGNIYEQYFGPGTRLTVT.

V usage is TRBV18 and J usage is TRBJ1-3; the D is unclear. There are 13 residues in the CDR3. The V end lost 3 bases, the J end lost 11 bases, and 14 bases lay between the germline ends. CDR1 KGHSH and CDR2 LQKENI come from the germline V gene. The CDR3 coding sequence is TGTGCCAGCTCACCGTTCGGGTCTTTGTCCATATATTTT. Encoded protein: CASSPFGSLSIYF.

The J gene is TRBJ1-2, the V gene TRBV3-1 (or the pseudogene TRBV3-2), with TRBD1 matching over 7 bases. The CDR3 length is 16 residues. The V gene's germline CDR1 is LGHDT and CDR2 YNNKEL (reference sequence). V trimming: 4 bases; J trimming: 8 bases; junction bases outside the gene matches: 16. The CDR3 loop is CASSPGTVAGRGGYTF. The CDR3 coding sequence is TGTGCCAGCAGCCCGGGGACAGTGGCTGGGCGTGGCGGCTACACCTTC.

This clone has only one observation. This chain links TRBV6-5 with TRBJ2-3; TRBD1 aligns across 8 bases. Germline trimming cut 4 bases from V and 3 bases from J; bases unmatched to any gene: 3. The CDR3 extends over 14 amino acids. Per the germline V gene, CDR1 is MNHEY and CDR2 is SVGAGI. The DNA for the CDR3 is TGTGCCAGCAGTTGGGGACAGGCGACAGATACGCAGTATTTT. Translating it yields CASSWGQATDTQYF.

This sequence joins TRBV5-6 and TRBJ1-1; a possible D gene is TRBD1 (6 bases). The V and J ends lost 4 bases and 6 bases respectively, with 19 bases between them. The CDR3 loop spans 15 amino acids. Germline CDR1 reads SGHDT; CDR2 reads YYEEEE. CDR3 residues: CASSQTGRGPAEAFF. CDR3 nucleotides: TGTGCCAGCAGCCAAACAGGGCGGGGGCCCGCTGAAGCTTTCTTT.

The chain has TRBV30 and TRBJ2-3; possibly TRBD1 for D (5 bases). This CDR3 has 12 residues. Trimming pared 6 bases from V and 4 bases from J, leaving 11 bases between. Germline assignment: CDR1 GTSNPN and CDR2 SVGIG (reference sequence). The CDR3 region has the DNA TGTGCCTGCGCGCAGGGCCCAGATACGCAGTATTTT. It specifies CACAQGPDTQYF.

V gene TRBV9 combines with J gene TRBJ2-1, with 7 bases identical to TRBD1. The V segment lost 1 base and the J segment 7 bases; nucleotides outside the gene matches: 5. The length of the CDR3 is 14 residues. Germline loops: CDR1 SGDLS, CDR2 YYNGEE. CDR3 loop: CASSVSTGENEQFF. CDR3 nucleotides: TGTGCCAGCAGCGTAAGTACAGGGGAGAATGAGCAGTTCTTC. Filled out from reference TRBV9 and TRBJ2-1, the complete variable domain reads DSGVTQTPKHLITATGQRVTLRCSPRSGDLSVYWYQQSLDQGLQFLIQYYNGEERAKGNILERFSAQQFPDLHSELNLSSLELGDSALYFCASSVSTGENEQFFGPGTRLTVL.

The chain uses TRBV19 and TRBJ2-1, with no clear D. The germline CDR1 and CDR2 sequences are LNHDA and SQIVND (reference sequence). V lost 5 bases and J 0 bases, leaving 8 bases between the germline ends. CDR3 length: 14 amino acids. The CDR3 loop reads CASSVTSSYNEQFF. CDR3 nucleotides: TGTGCCAGTAGTGTTACAAGCTCCTACAATGAGCAGTTCTTC.

This chain connects TRBV5-6 to TRBJ1-1; 8 positions agree with TRBD1. The CDR3 spans 13 residues. J gave up 7 bases and V 4 bases, and 6 bases lay outside the gene matches. CDR1 SGHDT and CDR2 YYEEEE come from the germline V gene. The DNA for the CDR3 is TGTGCCAGCAGCCCGGACAGGGAGGGTGAAGCTTTCTTT. Residues: CASSPDREGEAFF. The whole variable domain, remainder taken from reference TRBV5-6 and TRBJ1-1, is DAGVTQSPTHLIKTRGQQVTLRCSPKSGHDTVSWYQQALGQGPQFIFQYYEEEERQRGNFPDRFSGHQFPNYSSELNVNALLLGDSALYLCASSPDREGEAFFGQGTRLTVV.

The DNA for the CDR3 is TGTGCCTGGAAAATTATTGGCCGCTTCATGAACACTGAAGCTTTCTTT. Protein product: CAWKIIGRFMNTEAFF. J is TRBJ1-1 and V is TRBV30; D is unresolved. The CDR3 spans 16 residues. Trimming cost V 4 bases and J 0 bases, with 18 bases left between them. From germline, CDR1 is GTSNPN and CDR2 SVGIG (reference sequence).